A selection of T cell receptor beta chains follows, all from one sample in a study of T cells after yellow fever vaccination. A single record per CDR3 protein comes from TCRdb applying MiXCR to the 5' RACE reads. The data contain approximately 250,000 distinct CDR3 sequences, 5.5% to 8.5% of them singletons. The sequencing here drew on CD4+ T cells sorted from PBMCs, taken on the day of the yellow fever booster vaccination. Receptors were obtained from a man under 40 who received the YFV17D yellow fever vaccine. Each CDR3 is given without its conserved first and last residue. The D gene is left open where the match is weak.

TRBV6-6,TRBJ2-2,.,ASSYGGELF
TRBV7-2,TRBJ2-2,TRBD2,ASSLSGAGGLF
TRBV12-3/TRBV12-4,TRBJ2-1,TRBD2,ASSSLTSGNFFVEQF
TRBV7-2,TRBJ2-2,.,ASSLGSNTGELF
TRBV27,TRBJ2-1,.,ASTLRRAGRDEQF
TRBV3-1,TRBJ2-5,.,ASSQGTPGLQTQY
TRBV7-9,TRBJ2-7,TRBD2,ASSTSAAYEQY
TRBV20-1,TRBJ2-7,.,SAVADRYEQY
TRBV4-2,TRBJ2-1,TRBD1,ASSQEATGTYNEQF
TRBV20-1,TRBJ1-2,TRBD1,SAGQGIGYT
TRBV10-2,TRBJ2-4,.,ASSERDIQY
TRBV7-2,TRBJ2-3,.,ASSLTSSTDTQY
TRBV7-2,TRBJ2-3,TRBD2,ASSLYASGSTDTQY
TRBV12-3/TRBV12-4,TRBJ1-2,TRBD1,VSSTRVTGANYGYT
TRBV7-6,TRBJ1-3,.,ASSPDGPGNTIY
TRBV10-2,TRBJ2-4,.,ASSEEQLAKNIQY
TRBV4-2,TRBJ2-2,TRBD1,ASSQVGTDTGELF
TRBV12-3/TRBV12-4,TRBJ1-2,TRBD1,ASSLETGADGYT
TRBV18,TRBJ2-7,TRBD2,ASSRGTSGQYEQY
TRBV24-1,TRBJ2-1,.,ATSQGVSYNEQF
TRBV4-3,TRBJ2-2,.,ASSPSGLTGELF
TRBV7-9,TRBJ1-2,TRBD1,ASSRDREGYT
TRBV12-3/TRBV12-4,TRBJ2-5,.,ASSYETQY
TRBV5-5,TRBJ1-4,.,ASSLQTTGAIGEKLF
TRBV5-1,TRBJ2-1,TRBD2,ASSVGLANYNEQF
TRBV20-1,TRBJ1-5,.,SARLSSGRRGQPQH
TRBV29-1,TRBJ2-1,TRBD2,SATRGDEQF
TRBV7-2,TRBJ1-2,.,ASSLFVADYGYT
TRBV12-3/TRBV12-4,TRBJ2-1,TRBD2,ASLSGGPSYNEQF
TRBV20-1,TRBJ1-1,.,SAPQEGWGTEAF
TRBV15,TRBJ1-6,.,ATSRGSDMLSPLH
TRBV6-2/TRBV6-3,TRBJ2-1,.,ASSSNPSSYNEQF
TRBV7-9,TRBJ2-5,.,ASSFNRDQETQY
TRBV4-2,TRBJ1-6,.,ASSQDPNSPLH
TRBV20-1,TRBJ2-1,.,SASLIPYNEQF
TRBV30,TRBJ1-1,TRBD1,AWSQQGPAEAF
TRBV5-1,TRBJ1-2,.,ASSQGQKNYGYT
TRBV27,TRBJ1-2,TRBD1,ASRGTVSDYGYT
TRBV7-2,TRBJ2-1,TRBD2,ASSGAGRNNEQF
TRBV20-1,TRBJ2-1,TRBD2,SASGGSSGRPSNEQF
TRBV30,TRBJ2-1,TRBD2,AWRLAGGTSEQF
TRBV7-2,TRBJ1-5,.,ASSLVRGVGNQPQH
TRBV27,TRBJ2-7,.,ASSARGEQY
TRBV27,TRBJ2-6,.,ASSSKGYGANVLT
TRBV11-2,TRBJ1-1,.,ASSLGGAVAEAF